This T cell receptor (beta chain) was captured in a study of CD8+ T cells in alopecia areata. Regarding the study as a whole: Scalp samples also yield sequences of resident alphabeta T cells from normal skin. Any link of baseline CD8+ expansion to response, resting on one nonresponder, remains uncertain. On tofacitinib, scalp clonality and expanded CD8+ clones among top 100 fell significantly.

Specified treatment: oral pan-JAK inhibitor, 5-10 mg twice daily. Samples from alopecia areata patients were lesional scalp punch biopsies and peripheral blood. Details on this clone: Its antigen is currently unknown.

TCR sequencing used cDNA made by reverse transcription of extracted RNA. Here immunoSEQ multiplex PCR was the method, and the copy in TCRdb shows in-frame clones only, minus some. This sample carries 160,000 or so clones, around 71% of them seen once, and the ten largest clones take more than 0.7%. There are 14 residues in the CDR3. V was clipped by 1 base and J by 2 bases, with 9 bases between them. From germline, CDR1 is LNHDA and CDR2 SQIVND (reference sequence). The receptor was isolated from a human donor with alopecia areata. This sequence joins TRBV19 and TRBJ2-7, with D unresolved. The sample consisted of CD4+ T cells sorted from blood, taken at week 4, from a patient treated with tofacitinib. The CDR3 reads CASSIAAETYEQYF. CDR3 bases: TGTGCCAGTAGTATAGCGGCCGAAACCTACGAGCAGTACTTC. Drawing the rest from reference TRBV19 and TRBJ2-7, the complete variable domain is DGGITQSPKYLFRKEGQNVTLSCEQNLNHDAMYWYRQDPGQGLRLIYYSQIVNDFQKGDIAEGYSVSREKKESFPLTVTSAQKNPTAFYLCASSIAAETYEQYFGPGTRLTVT.